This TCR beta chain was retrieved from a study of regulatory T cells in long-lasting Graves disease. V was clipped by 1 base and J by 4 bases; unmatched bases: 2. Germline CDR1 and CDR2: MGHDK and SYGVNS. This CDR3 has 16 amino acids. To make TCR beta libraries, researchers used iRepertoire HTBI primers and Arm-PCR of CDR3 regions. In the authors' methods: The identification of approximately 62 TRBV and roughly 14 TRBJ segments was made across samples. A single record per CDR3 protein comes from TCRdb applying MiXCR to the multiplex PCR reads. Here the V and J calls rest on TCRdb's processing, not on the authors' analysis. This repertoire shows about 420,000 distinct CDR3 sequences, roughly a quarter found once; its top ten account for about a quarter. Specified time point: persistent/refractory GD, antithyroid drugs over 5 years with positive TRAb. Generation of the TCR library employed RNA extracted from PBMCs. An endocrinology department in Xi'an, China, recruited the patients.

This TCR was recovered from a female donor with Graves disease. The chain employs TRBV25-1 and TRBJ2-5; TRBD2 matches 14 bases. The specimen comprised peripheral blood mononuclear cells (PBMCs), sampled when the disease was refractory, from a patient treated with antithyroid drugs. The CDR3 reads CASSESGLAGAETQYF. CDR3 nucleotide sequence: TGTGCCAGCAGTGAATCGGGACTAGCGGGAGCAGAGACCCAGTACTTC.